This T cell receptor beta chain was sequenced in a study of STAT5B mutations in CD4+ large granular lymphocyte leukemia. J was trimmed by 4 bases and V by 4 bases; bases with no gene match: 8. The CDR3 consists of 15 residues. In germline, CDR1 is SGHNT, CDR2 YYREEE (reference sequence). Sequencing was performed with immunoSEQ multiplex PCR; in TCRdb, only in-frame clones are kept and a portion is missing. In the table there are roughly 30,000 clones, roughly 80% of which are singletons. The specimen sequenced was CD4+ T cells from blood buffy coats. The V gene is TRBV5-4, the J gene TRBJ2-3; 8 nucleotides match TRBD1. The source of this sequence is a human donor in good health. The CDR3 loop is CASSARDRLADTQYF. CDR3 in DNA: TGTGCCAGCAGCGCCCGGGACAGGTTAGCAGATACGCAGTATTTT.